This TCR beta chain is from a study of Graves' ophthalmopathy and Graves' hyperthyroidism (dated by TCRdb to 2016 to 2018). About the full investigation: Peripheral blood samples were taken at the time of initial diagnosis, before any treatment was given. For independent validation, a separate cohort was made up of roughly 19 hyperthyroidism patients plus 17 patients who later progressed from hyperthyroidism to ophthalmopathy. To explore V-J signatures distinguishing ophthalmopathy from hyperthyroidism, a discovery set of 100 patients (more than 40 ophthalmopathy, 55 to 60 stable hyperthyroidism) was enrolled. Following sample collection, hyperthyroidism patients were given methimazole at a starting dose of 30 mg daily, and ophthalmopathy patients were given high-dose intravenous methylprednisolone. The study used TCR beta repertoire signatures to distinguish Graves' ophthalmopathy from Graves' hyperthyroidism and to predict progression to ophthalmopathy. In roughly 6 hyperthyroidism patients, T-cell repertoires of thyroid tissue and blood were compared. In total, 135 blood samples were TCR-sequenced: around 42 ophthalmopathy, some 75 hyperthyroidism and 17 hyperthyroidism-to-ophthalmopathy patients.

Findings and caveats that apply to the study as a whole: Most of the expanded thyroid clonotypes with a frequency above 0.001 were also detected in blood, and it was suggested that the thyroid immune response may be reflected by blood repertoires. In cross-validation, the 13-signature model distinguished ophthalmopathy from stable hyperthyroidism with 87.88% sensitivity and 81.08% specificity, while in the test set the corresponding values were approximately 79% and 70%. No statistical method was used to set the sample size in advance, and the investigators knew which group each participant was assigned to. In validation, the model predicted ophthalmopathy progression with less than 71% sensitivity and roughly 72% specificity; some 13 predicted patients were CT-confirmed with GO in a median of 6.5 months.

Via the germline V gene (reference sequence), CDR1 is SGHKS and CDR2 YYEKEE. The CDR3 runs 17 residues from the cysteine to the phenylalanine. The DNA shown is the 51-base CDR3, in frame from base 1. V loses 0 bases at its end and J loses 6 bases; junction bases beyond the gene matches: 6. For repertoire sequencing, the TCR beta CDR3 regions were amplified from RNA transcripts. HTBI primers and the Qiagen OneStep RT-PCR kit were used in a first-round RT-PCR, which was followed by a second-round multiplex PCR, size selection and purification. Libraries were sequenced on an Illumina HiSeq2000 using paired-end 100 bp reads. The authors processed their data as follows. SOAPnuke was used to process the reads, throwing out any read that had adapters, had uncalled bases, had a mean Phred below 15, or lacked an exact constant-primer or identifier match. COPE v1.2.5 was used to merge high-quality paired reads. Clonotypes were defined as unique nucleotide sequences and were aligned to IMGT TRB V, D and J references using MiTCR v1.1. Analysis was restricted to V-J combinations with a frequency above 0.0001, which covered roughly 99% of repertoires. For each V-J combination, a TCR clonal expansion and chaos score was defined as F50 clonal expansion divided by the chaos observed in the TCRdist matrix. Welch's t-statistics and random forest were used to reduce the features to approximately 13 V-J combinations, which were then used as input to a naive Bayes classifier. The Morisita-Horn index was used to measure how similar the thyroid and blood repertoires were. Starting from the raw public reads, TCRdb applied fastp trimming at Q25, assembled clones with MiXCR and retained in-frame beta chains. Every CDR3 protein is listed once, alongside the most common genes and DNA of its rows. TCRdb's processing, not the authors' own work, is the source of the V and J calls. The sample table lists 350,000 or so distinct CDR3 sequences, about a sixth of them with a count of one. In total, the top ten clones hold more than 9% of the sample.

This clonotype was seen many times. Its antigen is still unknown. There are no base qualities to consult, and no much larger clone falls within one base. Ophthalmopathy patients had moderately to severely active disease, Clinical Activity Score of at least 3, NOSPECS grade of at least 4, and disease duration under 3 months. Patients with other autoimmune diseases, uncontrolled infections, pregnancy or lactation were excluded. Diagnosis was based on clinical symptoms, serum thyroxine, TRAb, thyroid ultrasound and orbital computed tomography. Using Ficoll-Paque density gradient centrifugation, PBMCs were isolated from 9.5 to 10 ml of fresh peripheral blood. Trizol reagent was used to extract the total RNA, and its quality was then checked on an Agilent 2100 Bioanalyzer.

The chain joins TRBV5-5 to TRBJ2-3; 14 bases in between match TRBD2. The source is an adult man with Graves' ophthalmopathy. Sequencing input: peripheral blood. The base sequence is TGTGCCAGCAGCTTGGGACTAGCGGGGGGGCCATTGGATACGCAGTATTTT. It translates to CASSLGLAGGPLDTQYF.